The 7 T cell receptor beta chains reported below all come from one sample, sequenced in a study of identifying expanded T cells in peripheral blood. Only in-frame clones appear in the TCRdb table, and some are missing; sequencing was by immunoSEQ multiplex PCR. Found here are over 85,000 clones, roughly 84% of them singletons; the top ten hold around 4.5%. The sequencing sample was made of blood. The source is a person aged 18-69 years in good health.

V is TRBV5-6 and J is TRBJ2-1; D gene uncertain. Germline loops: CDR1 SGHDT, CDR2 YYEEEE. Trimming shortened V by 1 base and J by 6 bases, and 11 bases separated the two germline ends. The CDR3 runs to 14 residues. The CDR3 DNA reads TGTGCCAGCAGCTTGATAAACAGAATCAATGAGCAGTTCTTC. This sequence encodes CASSLINRINEQFF.

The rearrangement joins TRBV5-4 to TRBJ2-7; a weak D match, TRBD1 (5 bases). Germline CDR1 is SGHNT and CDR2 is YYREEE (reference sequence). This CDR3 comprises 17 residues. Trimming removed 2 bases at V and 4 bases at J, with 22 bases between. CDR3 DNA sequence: TGTGCCAGCAGCTTTTCGGTCAGTAGGGGTGGGGATTACGAGCAGTACTTC. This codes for CASSFSVSRGGDYEQYF.

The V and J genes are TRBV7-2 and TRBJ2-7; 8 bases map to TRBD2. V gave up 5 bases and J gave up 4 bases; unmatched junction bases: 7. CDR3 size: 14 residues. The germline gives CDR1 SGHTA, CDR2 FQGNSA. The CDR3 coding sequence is TGTGCCAGCAGCCCACTAGCGGTTAAATACGAGCAGTACTTC. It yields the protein CASSPLAVKYEQYF.

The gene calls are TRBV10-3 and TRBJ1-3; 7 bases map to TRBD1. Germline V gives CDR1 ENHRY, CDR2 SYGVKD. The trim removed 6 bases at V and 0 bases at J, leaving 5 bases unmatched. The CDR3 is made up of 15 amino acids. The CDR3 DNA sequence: TGTGCCATCAGCGATAGACAGGGCTCTGGAAACACCATATATTTT. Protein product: CAISDRQGSGNTIYF.

The CDR3 DNA is TGCAGCGTTGTAGGGAGACAGGGGGCAGATACGCAGTATTTT. Protein: CSVVGRQGADTQYF. The chain joins TRBV29-1 to TRBJ2-3; 9 positions match TRBD1. Germline V CDR1 and CDR2: SQVTM, ANQGSEA. V trimming: 4 bases; J trimming: 4 bases; junction bases outside the gene matches: 6. The CDR3 has 14 residues.

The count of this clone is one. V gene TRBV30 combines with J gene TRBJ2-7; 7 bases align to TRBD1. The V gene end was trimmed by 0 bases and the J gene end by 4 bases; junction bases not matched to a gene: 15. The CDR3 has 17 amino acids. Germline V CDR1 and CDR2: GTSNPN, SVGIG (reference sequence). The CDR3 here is CAWSVYSFGTDPYEQYF. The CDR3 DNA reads TGTGCCTGGAGTGTATATTCTTTTGGGACAGATCCGTACGAGCAGTACTTC.

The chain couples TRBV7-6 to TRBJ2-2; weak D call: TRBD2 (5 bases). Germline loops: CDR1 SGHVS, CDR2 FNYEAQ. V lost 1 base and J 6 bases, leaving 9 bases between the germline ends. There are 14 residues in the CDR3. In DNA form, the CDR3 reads TGTGCCAGCAGCTTAGGCGGGCCTCCCGGGGAGCTGTTTTTT. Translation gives CASSLGGPPGELFF.